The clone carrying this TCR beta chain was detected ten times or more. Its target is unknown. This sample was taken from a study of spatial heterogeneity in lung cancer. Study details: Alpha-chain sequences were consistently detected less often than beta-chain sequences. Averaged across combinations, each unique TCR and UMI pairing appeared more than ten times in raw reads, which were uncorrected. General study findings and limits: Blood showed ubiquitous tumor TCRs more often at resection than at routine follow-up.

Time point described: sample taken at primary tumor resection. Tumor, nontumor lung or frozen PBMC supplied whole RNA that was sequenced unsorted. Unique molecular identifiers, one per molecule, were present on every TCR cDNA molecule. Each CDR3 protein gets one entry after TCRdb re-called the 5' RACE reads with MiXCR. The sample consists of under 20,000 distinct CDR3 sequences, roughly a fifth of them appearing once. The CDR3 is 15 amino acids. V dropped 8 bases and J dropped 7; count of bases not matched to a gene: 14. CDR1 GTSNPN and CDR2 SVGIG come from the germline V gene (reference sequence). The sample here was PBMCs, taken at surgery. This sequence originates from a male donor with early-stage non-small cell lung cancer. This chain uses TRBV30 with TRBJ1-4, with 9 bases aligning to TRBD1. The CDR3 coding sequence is TGTGCCAGCGATCTTTGGGACAGGGAAAGTGAAAAACTGTTTTTT. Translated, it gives CASDLWDRESEKLFF.